The following is a T cell receptor beta chain sequence with its context. Its antigen is not known. The data belong to a study of cytomegalovirus exposure and HLA in healthy donors. Both 60 Vbeta primers and 13 Jbeta primers went into the PCR. Profiling relied on immunoSEQ multiplex PCR, and the TCRdb table lists in-frame clones only, not all of them. The table has approximately 100,000 clones, about 83% seen once; the top ten hold approximately 2.4%. V dropped 10 bases and J dropped 6 bases, with 12 bases sitting between them. The germline CDR1 and CDR2 sequences are SGHNT and YENEEA. The CDR3 is 11 residues long. At collection, donors were nominally healthy, but unrecorded immune exposures were probable. Study results and caveats: Across donors, sequencing depth was assumed by presence/absence analyses to be roughly uniform. Common viral pathogens were later found to be apparently linked to several of the most significant clusters. Other equally common chains were less clonally expanded than HLA-associated TCR beta chains, a later analysis showed.

Material: PBMCs. The gene calls are TRBV11-3 and TRBJ1-2; D uncertain. This receptor was taken from a female donor in good health and CMV-seronegative. The DNA of the CDR3 is TGTGCCACCGGGTGTGTTCATGGCTACACCTTC. This translates into CATGCVHGYTF. Complete variable domain (other parts from reference TRBV11-3 and TRBJ1-2): EAGVVQSPRYKIIEKKQPVAFWCNPISGHNTLYWYLQNLGQGPELLIRYENEEAVDDSQLPKDRFSAERLKGVDSTLKIQPAELGDSAVYLCATGCVHGYTFGSGTRLTVV.